Presented here are 10 T cell receptor beta chains from one specimen sequenced in a study of blood T cells in healthy people across ages. Then a second PCR, running roughly 7 to 11 cycles, was carried out with a sample-barcoded 5' primer and a J-beta primer mix. TCRdb re-called the 5' RACE reads with MiXCR, one entry per CDR3 protein. Here the sample spans more than 1 million distinct CDR3 sequences, 40% to 50% being singletons. Sequenced input: blood. The receptors shown here come from a woman aged 55-69 years in good health.

This rearrangement joins TRBV6-2 or TRBV6-3 to TRBJ2-1; TRBD2 agrees at 8 bases. The J call is in doubt because the DNA end fits TRBJ2-7 better. This CDR3 has 14 residues. The germline V gene encodes CDR1 MNHEY and CDR2 SVGEGT. CDR3: CASSSGREGHEQYF. CDR3 nucleotides: TGTGCCAGCAGTTCCGGTCGGGAGGGACATGAGCAGTACTTC.

Comment on this clonotype: Compared with germline, one end of the junction differs, possibly owing to a read error. The chain recombines TRBV11-2 with TRBJ2-6; the D call may be TRBD1 or TRBD2 (5 bases each). Germline CDR1 and CDR2: SGHAT and FQNNGV. This CDR3 has 15 amino acids. The CDR3 here is CASSLGGNGANILTF. The CDR3 DNA sequence: TGTGCCAGCAGCTTAGGAGGGAATGGGGCCAACATCCTGACTTTC.

In its sample, this clonotype was seen a few times. The chain couples TRBV12-3 or TRBV12-4 to TRBJ2-1; TRBD2 aligns across 12 bases. This CDR3 has 16 residues. V was pared by 4 bases and J by 4 bases, with 5 bases of the junction left unmatched. In DNA, the CDR3 is TGTGCCAGCAGTTCGGGACTAGCGGGCCTTTACAATGAGCAGTTCTTC. This translates into CASSSGLAGLYNEQFF.

The rearrangement joins TRBV20-1 to TRBJ1-2; perhaps TRBD1 as D (6 bases). Germline V gene lookup returns CDR1 DFQATT and CDR2 SNEGSKA (reference sequence). V was shortened by 1 base and J by 7 bases, with 16 bases between the two germline ends. This CDR3 region has 14 residues. The CDR3 region is CSARGRTAPFGYTF. The CDR3 DNA is TGCAGTGCTAGAGGTCGGACAGCTCCTTTTGGCTACACCTTC.

J is TRBJ2-1 and V is TRBV3-1; no clear D gene. CDR1 is LGHDT, CDR2 YNNKEL, per germline (reference sequence). This CDR3 region has 14 residues. Trimming stripped 1 base from V and 2 bases from J, with 6 bases between. The CDR3 coding sequence is TGTGCCAGCAGCCAAGGGCGGACCTACAATGAGCAGTTCTTC. Translation: CASSQGRTYNEQFF.

The gene calls are TRBV12-3 or TRBV12-4 and TRBJ2-1, with D possibly being TRBD2 (5 bases). V lost 2 bases and J lost 7, with 12 bases in between. The CDR3 contains 14 residues. The CDR3 is CASSLRAVGNEQFF. The DNA for the CDR3 is TGTGCCAGCAGTTTAAGAGCGGTAGGGAATGAGCAGTTCTTC.

With respect to this clonotype: A much larger clonotype is one base distant, so this may be a read error. V is TRBV29-1 and J is TRBJ2-5; the D gene could be TRBD1 or TRBD2 (5 bases each). The DNA end is more similar to TRBJ2-7, so the J call may be wrong. The germline gives CDR1 SQVTM, CDR2 ANQGSEA. CDR3 size: 12 residues. CDR3 coding DNA: TGCAGCGTTACCGGACGGGGCCGCGAGCAGTACTTC. This codes for CSVTGRGREQYF.

The chain couples TRBV4-1 to TRBJ2-3; 9 bases map to TRBD2. Germline CDR1 MGHRA, CDR2 YSYEKL. Unmatched junction bases numbered 11, after V lost 8 bases and J lost 2 bases. This CDR3 is 16 amino acids long. In DNA, the CDR3 is TGCGCCAGCCGAAAAGGCGGGGGGGGCAACACAGATACGCAGTATTTT. Its translation: CASRKGGGGNTDTQYF.

V gene TRBV5-5 combines with J gene TRBJ1-5; 7 bases align to TRBD1. Germline V gene sequence: CDR1 SGHKS, CDR2 YYEKEE (reference sequence). This CDR3 is built from 15 residues. Germline trimming cut 0 bases from V and 7 bases from J; bases unmatched to any gene: 7. CDR3 in DNA: TGTGCCAGCAGCTTGGCGGAGGGACAGTGGCAGCCCCAGCATTTT. Its protein product is CASSLAEGQWQPQHF.

This clonotype was seen ten or more times. This rearrangement joins TRBV29-1 to TRBJ1-1; 9 bases line up with TRBD1. CDR1 is SQVTM and CDR2 is ANQGSEA in the germline V gene. CDR3 length equals 14 residues. Trimming removed 7 bases from V and 2 bases from J; junction bases left unmatched: 8. The CDR3 loop is CSATSGQGNTEAFF. The CDR3 DNA reads TGCAGCGCTACCTCGGGACAGGGTAACACTGAAGCTTTCTTT.